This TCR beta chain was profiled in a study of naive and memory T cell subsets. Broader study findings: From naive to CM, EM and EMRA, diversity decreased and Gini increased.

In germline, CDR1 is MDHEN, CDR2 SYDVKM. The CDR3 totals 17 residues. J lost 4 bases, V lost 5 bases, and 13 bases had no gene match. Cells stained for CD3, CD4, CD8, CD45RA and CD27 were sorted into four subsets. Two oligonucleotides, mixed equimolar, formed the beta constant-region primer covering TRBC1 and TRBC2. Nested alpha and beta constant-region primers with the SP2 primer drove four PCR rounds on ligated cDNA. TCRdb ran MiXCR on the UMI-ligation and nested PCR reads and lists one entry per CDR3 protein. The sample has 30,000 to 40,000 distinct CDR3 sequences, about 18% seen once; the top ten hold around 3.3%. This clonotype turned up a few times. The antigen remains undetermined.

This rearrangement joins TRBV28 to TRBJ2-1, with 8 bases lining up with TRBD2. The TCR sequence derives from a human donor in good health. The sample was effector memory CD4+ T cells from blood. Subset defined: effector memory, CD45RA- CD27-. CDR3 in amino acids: CASSRGVAGILYNEQFF. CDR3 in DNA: TGTGCCAGCAGTCGCGGGGTAGCGGGGATATTGTACAATGAGCAGTTCTTC.